This T cell receptor beta chain was profiled in a study of cytomegalovirus exposure and HLA in healthy donors (dated by TCRdb to about 2017). Describing the broader study: According to an earlier analysis of 550 to 700 of the donors, about 190 million T cells yielded over 90 million unique TCR beta sequences and about 300 Gb of sequence data. Roughly 310 gigabases of sequencing data and 70 million to 100 million unique TCR sequences were included in an early release covering about 700 HLA-typed donors. Of the 398 genotyped donors, around 81% fell in the genetic ancestry cluster associated with self-reported Caucasian donors. The study aimed to test whether cataloging public T cell receptors could reveal signatures of past pathogen exposure. The study used immunosequencing to profile the T cell repertoires of 666 subjects and linked those repertoires to cytomegalovirus serostatus. Along with the approximately 650-subject first cohort, a separate validation cohort of over 90 different subjects was used. High-throughput TCR immunosequencing, statistical association of individual TCRs with disease status, and machine learning were combined to predict cytomegalovirus infection status. To study patterns of TCR occurrence, a later analysis re-analyzed previously published TCR beta repertoires from 700 or so donors and added high-resolution HLA genotyping. The later analysis used no new phenotypic data to find candidate immune exposures, relying instead on TCR beta sequences and their occurrence across donors. An earlier analysis of around 580 of the donors used high-throughput TCR beta sequencing to judge whether each TCR beta V gene segment behaved as functional or pseudogenic. Donor age, sex, ethnicity and CMV serostatus were compiled alongside the repertoire data. In a later genetic analysis, genome-wide SNP genotypes for 398 of the 666 donors were used, and that subset was treated as a discovery cohort. Every discovery cohort repertoire had been produced on one sequencing platform. Both class I and class II loci were covered by HLA typing, at four-digit resolution. Typing coverage varied by locus: roughly 620-630 donors for A, B, C, DRB1 and DQB1; approximately 500 for DQA1; nearly 610 for DPA1; 450 to 480 for DPB1. Four to six DR-DQ haplotypes were handled as single units for association and clustering, since linkage in the cohort was strong. Across approximately 400 genotyped donors of the cohort, an average of about 200,000 unique TCR beta nucleotide sequences per donor were sequenced, and 15% to 20% of those sequences were non-productive.

Results and caveats for the whole study, not just this receptor: According to the authors, the approach could potentially be generalized to other disease states and immunological phenotypes. A further reported finding was that TCR beta sequences accurately predicted the HLA-A and HLA-B alleles for most subjects in the first cohort. Compared with equally common non-associated chains, HLA-associated TCR beta chains in a later analysis were more clonally expanded and had lower generation probabilities. In a later analysis, TCR association rates were found to vary across HLA loci, with the most associated TCRs seen for DRB1 alleles and the fewest for HLA-C alleles. A later analysis reported that several top co-occurrence clusters appeared linked to parvovirus B19, influenza, CMV and Epstein-Barr virus. A group of highly shared sequence variants was considered likely to be a technical artifact of the sequencing pipeline. Correlated functional status among segregating V segments might be attributable to linkage disequilibrium, but an unknown experimental factor could not be ruled out. According to a later genetic analysis, donors in an Asian-associated ancestry cluster had fewer N-insertions in productive TCRs than the approximately 650-donor mean. Most TCR sequences were seen in very few donors, while some public TCRs were found in many individuals. A later genetic analysis associated a missense DCLRE1C variant with V-gene and J-gene trimming of TCR beta chains, and an independent cohort replicated the association. Approximately 18 rarely observed V segments, including chromosome 9 orphons, were excluded from the earlier analysis of several hundred of the donors because counts were too low. Strong co-occurrence of HLA alleles, especially DR and DQ, made assigning TCR associations to individual alleles difficult. A total of 150 or so TCR beta chains were listed by the study as associated with cytomegalovirus. CMV serostatus was the only immune exposure information available for the cohort. HLA typing was unavailable for some donors at each locus, so association tests used only the typed subset. At a false discovery rate of 0.05, a later analysis linked approximately 18,000 TCR beta sequences to specific HLA alleles. According to a later analysis, most CMV-associated TCR beta chains appeared to be HLA-restricted, and the HLA associations seemed to be driven largely by CMV exposure. In an earlier analysis of around 600 of the donors, most TCR beta V segments were observed in productive rearrangements about 90% or about 30% of the time, broadly matching IMGT annotations. In vitro tests confirmed that a few of the cytomegalovirus-associated TCR beta chains recognize cytomegalovirus antigens. The presence/absence analyses assumed that sequencing depth was roughly uniform across donors, and that assumption may not be true. The classifier was reported to diagnose cytomegalovirus status with high specificity and sensitivity in both the original cohort and the validation cohort. Only TCR beta chains were sequenced in this cohort, and the absence of alpha or paired-chain data limited detectable features.

Library method: the immunoSEQ multiplex PCR assay. A mixture of 60 forward primers for TCR Vbeta segments and 13 reverse primers for TCR Jbeta segments was used in the multiplex PCR. Amplification of the CDR3 region of rearranged TCR beta genes was performed with a multiplex PCR assay on genomic DNA. The amplified TCR beta libraries were sequenced on the Illumina HiSeq System as 87-base-pair reads. Turning to the authors' computational methods: A later analysis tallied roughly 76 million unique TCR beta chains across the 666 repertoires, and about 12 million of those chains were shared by two or more donors. To remove PCR and sequencing errors, raw reads were error-corrected and collapsed into unique sequences using a nearest-neighbor algorithm that merged closely related sequences. To assign V, D and J gene segments, CDR3 sequences were aligned to IMGT reference sequences. For a sequence to be retained, a match of at least six nucleotides to both a V gene segment and a J gene segment was required. A rearrangement was called productive if the CDR3 had no stop codons and remained in frame with V and J, and every other rearrangement was called non-productive. CDR3 was defined according to IMGT convention as the region running from the second conserved V-encoded cysteine to the conserved J-encoded phenylalanine. The earlier analysis of about 610 of the donors excluded sequences that lacked an unambiguous match to a single V gene segment. In an earlier analysis of 587 of the donors, V segments were called functional above 56.7% productive rearrangements and were called segregating when the between-donor standard deviation exceeded 5%. A statistical classification framework was developed to diagnose cytomegalovirus status using the catalog of TCR beta chain sequences. In a later analysis, V and J genes were assigned by comparing TCR nucleotide sequences against IMGT/GENE-DB human TR gene sequences. Using the TCRdist pipeline, a later analysis assigned CDR3 sequences along with most-parsimonious VDJ recombination scenarios. In a later analysis, every TCR beta chain was defined by the combination of its CDR3 amino acid sequence and its V-gene family, and reads without a unique V-gene family were dropped. To address suspected cross-contamination and a sequencing artifact, a later analysis removed a few hundred highly shared, low-generation-probability nucleotide sequences. In a later analysis, a clonal expansion index for each public chain was calculated from normalized within-repertoire ranks of inferred template counts. A later analysis computed generation probabilities with a VDJ recombination model fitted to out-of-frame rearrangements, and checked the results against IGoR. In a later analysis, TCR-TCR, TCR-HLA and TCR-CMV co-occurrence was scored with hypergeometric tests, and a repertoire-size bias correction was applied to TCR pairs. False discovery rates were estimated in a later analysis by permuting HLA or CMV assignments 20 times. In a later analysis, co-occurring TCRs were grouped using DBSCAN, with TCRdist sequence similarity added in when clustering inside HLA-allele-positive subsets. Repertoires with fewer than 30,000 or more than 120,000 public chains were left out of co-occurrence clustering, as were about 5 repertoires with anomalous nucleotide sharing. Not all clones reach the TCRdb copy of this immuneACCESS table, which keeps in-frame sequences only. Checked studies attribute under half of the gap to unresolved V genes and leave the rest unexplained. That table gives V, J and clone size, and the DNA gave D and trimming. This specimen's table enumerates tens of thousands of clones. The top ten clones comprise roughly 3.8% of the sample.

The cohort consisted of fewer than 700 healthy bone marrow donors. At the time of sampling, every cohort member was nominally healthy, though immune exposures that went unrecorded were likely present. The donor tested CMV seropositive and was one of the 289 seropositive cohort members. A peripheral blood sample was provided by each donor, and peripheral blood mononuclear cells were used for TCR beta sequencing. Genomic DNA was extracted from the blood cell samples with the Qiagen DNeasy Blood Extraction Kit. For this clone: Its specific antigen is unknown.

The sequence derives from a female donor in good health and CMV-seropositive. The specimen was PBMCs.

The CDR3 region: CASSPREGDYGYTF. The sequence in DNA is TGTGCCAGCTCACCACGCGAAGGGGATTATGGCTACACCTTC. The rearranged segments are TRBV18 and TRBJ1-2; the D gene is perhaps TRBD1, from 5 matching bases. V and J are truncated by 1 base and 5 bases respectively, leaving an intervening sequence of 11 bases. The CDR3 measures 14 amino acids from cysteine to phenylalanine. Only the CDR3 DNA is retained, 42 bases long and in frame from the first base. From the germline V gene, CDR1 is KGHSH and CDR2 is LQKENI.